These 5 T cell receptor beta chains were all obtained from the same sample, sequenced in a study of blood T cell repertoires in COVID-19. Sequenced by immunoSEQ multiplex PCR; TCRdb stores in-frame clones only, minus some. The repertoire holds roughly 160,000 clones, 70% to 90% seen once, with 2.5% to 3% in the top ten. The sequenced sample was peripheral blood. The receptors here all came from an elderly woman with COVID-19, enrolled during active disease.

This sequence joins TRBV5-4 and TRBJ2-1, with 12 bases that match TRBD2. This CDR3 contains 15 residues. In germline, CDR1 is SGHNT, CDR2 YYREEE (reference sequence). V dropped 0 bases and J dropped 9; count of bases not matched to a gene: 4. In DNA form, the CDR3 reads TGTGCCAGCAGCTTGGGGGCTAGCGGGAGGGGTGAGCAGTTCTTC. Encoded protein: CASSLGASGRGEQFF.

V usage is TRBV11-2 and J usage is TRBJ2-7, with D tentatively TRBD2 (5 bases). The CDR3 length is 12 residues. V was clipped by 6 bases and J by 5 bases, with 11 bases between them. Germline V CDR1 and CDR2: SGHAT, FQNNGV. In DNA form, the CDR3 reads TGTGCCAGCAGATCGGGGATCCACGAGCAGTACTTC. Translating it yields CASRSGIHEQYF.

This chain links TRBV2 with TRBJ2-7, with D possibly TRBD2 on 5 matching bases. Germline lookup yields CDR1 SNHLY and CDR2 FYNNEI. V shed 3 bases and J shed 2 bases, with 14 bases lying between them. The CDR3 covers 15 residues. The CDR3, as DNA: TGTGCCAGCAGTGACCGGGGTACCAAAACCTACGAGCAGTACTTC. Translating gives CASSDRGTKTYEQYF.

The chain uses TRBV6-1 and TRBJ1-2; maybe TRBD1 (5 bases). Germline-derived CDR1 and CDR2 are MNHNS and SASEGT. The CDR3 contains 13 residues. Trimming removed 2 bases from V and 8 bases from J, with 12 bases in between. CDR3 nucleotides: TGTGCCAGCAGTGAACAAGGGGTAGGCGGCTACACCTTC. Its translation: CASSEQGVGGYTF.

The V gene is TRBV27, the J gene TRBJ2-7; the match to TRBD2 covers 8 bases. There are 11 residues in the CDR3. Germline CDR1 and CDR2: MNHEY and SMNVEV (reference sequence). Trimming removed 7 bases from V and 6 bases from J; junction bases left unmatched: 2. This CDR3 is CASTGGGEQYF. For the CDR3, the DNA is TGTGCCAGCACGGGAGGGGGCGAGCAGTACTTC.